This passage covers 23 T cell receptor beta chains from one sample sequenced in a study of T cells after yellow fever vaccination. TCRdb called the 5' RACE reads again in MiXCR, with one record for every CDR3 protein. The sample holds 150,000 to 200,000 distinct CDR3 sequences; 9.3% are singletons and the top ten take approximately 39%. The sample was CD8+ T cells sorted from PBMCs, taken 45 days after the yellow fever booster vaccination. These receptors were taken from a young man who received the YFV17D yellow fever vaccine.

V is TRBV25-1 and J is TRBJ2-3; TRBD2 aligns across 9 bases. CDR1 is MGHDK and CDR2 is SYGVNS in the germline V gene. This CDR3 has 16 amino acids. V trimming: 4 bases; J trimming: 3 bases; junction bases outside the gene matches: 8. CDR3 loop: CASSGFIAGATDTQYF. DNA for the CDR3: TGTGCCAGCAGTGGGTTCATAGCGGGGGCGACAGATACGCAGTATTTT.

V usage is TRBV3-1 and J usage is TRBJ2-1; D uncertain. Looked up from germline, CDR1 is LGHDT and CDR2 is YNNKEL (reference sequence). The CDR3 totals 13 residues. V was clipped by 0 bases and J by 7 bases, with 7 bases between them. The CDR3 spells CASSQDVSNEQFF. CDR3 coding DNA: TGTGCCAGCAGCCAAGATGTCTCAAATGAGCAGTTCTTC.

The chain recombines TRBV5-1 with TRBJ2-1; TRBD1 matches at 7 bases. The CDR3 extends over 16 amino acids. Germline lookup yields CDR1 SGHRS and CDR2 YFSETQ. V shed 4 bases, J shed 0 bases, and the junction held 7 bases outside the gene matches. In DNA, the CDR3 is TGCGCCAGCAGCGTGTCTACAGGGGTCTCCTACAATGAGCAGTTCTTC. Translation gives CASSVSTGVSYNEQFF.

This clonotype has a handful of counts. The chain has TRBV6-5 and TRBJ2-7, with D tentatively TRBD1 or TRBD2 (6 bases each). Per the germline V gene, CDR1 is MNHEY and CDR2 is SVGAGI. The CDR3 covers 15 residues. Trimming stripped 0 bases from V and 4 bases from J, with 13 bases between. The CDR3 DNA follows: TGTGCCAGCAGTTACTCGGCAGGGGAGGTATACGAGCAGTACTTC. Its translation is CASSYSAGEVYEQYF.

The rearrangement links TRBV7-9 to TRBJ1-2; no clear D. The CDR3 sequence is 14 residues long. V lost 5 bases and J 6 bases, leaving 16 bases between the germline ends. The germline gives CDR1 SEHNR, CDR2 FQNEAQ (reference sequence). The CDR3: CASSTADPSDGYTF. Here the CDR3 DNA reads TGTGCCAGCAGCACGGCGGACCCATCTGATGGCTACACCTTC.

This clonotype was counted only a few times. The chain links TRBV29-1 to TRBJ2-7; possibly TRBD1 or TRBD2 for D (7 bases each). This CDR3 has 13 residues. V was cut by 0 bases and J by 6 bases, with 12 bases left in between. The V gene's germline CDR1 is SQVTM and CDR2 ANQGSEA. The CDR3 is CSVEDSRGGEQYF. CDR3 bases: TGCAGCGTTGAAGATAGCAGGGGGGGCGAGCAGTACTTC.

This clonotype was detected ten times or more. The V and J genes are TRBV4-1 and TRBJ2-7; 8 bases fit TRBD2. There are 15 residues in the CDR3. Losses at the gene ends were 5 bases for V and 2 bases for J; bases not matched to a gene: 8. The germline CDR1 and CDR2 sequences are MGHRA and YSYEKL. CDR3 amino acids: CASSSLSGGAYEQYF. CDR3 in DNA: TGCGCCAGCAGCTCCCTCTCCGGGGGGGCCTACGAGCAGTACTTC.

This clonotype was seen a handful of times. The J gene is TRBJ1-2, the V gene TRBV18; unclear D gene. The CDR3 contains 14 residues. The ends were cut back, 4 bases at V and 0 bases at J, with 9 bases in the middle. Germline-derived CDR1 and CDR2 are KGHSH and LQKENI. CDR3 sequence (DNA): TGTGCCAGCTCACGGAAGGGAACTAACTATGGCTACACCTTC. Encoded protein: CASSRKGTNYGYTF.

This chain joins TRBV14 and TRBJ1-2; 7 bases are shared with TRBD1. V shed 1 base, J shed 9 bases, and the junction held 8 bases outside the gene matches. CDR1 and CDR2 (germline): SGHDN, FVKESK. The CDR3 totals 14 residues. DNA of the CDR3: TGTGCCAGCAGCCAAGTTGGGACAGCTCGAAGCTACACCTTC. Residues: CASSQVGTARSYTF.

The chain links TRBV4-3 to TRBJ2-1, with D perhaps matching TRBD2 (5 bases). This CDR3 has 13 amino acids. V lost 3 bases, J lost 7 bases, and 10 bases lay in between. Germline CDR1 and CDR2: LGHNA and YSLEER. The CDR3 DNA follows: TGCGCCAGCAGCCAGGGTCAGCGGAATGAGCAGTTCTTC. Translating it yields CASSQGQRNEQFF.

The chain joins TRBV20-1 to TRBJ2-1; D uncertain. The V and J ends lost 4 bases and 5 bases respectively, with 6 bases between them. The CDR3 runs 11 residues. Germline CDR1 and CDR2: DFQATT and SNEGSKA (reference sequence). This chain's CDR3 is CSANSDNEQFF. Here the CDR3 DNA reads TGCAGTGCTAATTCTGACAATGAGCAGTTCTTC.

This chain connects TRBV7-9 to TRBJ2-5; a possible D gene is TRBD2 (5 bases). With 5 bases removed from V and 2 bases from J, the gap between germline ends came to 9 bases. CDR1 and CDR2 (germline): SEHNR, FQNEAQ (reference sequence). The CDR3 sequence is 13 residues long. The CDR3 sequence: CASSGPGQETQYF. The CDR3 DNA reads TGTGCCAGCAGCGGTCCGGGGCAAGAGACCCAGTACTTC.

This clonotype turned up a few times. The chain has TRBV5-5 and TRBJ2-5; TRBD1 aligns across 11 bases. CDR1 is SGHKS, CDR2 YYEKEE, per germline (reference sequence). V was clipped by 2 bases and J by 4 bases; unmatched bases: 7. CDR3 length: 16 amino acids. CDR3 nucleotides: TGTGCCAGCAGCTTATTGGACAGGGGGCTGGTAGAGACCCAGTACTTC. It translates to CASSLLDRGLVETQYF.

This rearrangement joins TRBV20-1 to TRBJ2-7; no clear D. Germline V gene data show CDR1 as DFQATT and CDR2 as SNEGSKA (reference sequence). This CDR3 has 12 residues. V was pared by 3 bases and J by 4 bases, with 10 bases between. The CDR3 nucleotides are TGCAGTGCTAGGACCATTGAATACGAGCAGTACTTC. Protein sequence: CSARTIEYEQYF.

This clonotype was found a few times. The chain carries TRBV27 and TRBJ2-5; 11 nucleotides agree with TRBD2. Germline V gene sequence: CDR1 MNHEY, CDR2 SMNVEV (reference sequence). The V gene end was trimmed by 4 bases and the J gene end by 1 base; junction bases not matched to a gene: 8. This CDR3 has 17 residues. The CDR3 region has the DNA TGTGCCAGCAGTTCGCTAGCGGGGGGCCCAAGCCAAGAGACCCAGTACTTC. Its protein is CASSSLAGGPSQETQYF.

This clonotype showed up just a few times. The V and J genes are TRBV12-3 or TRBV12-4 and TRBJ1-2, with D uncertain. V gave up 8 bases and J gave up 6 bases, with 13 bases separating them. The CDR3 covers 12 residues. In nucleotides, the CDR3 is TGTGCCAGCGGGTTGTCCGGGGATGGCTACACCTTC. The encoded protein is CASGLSGDGYTF.

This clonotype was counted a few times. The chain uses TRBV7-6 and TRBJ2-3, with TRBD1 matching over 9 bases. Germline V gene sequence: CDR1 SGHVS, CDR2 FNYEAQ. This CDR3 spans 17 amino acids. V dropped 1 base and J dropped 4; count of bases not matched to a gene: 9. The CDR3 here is CASSLGGTGFVSDTQYF. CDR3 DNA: TGTGCCAGCAGCTTAGGAGGGACAGGGTTTGTCTCAGATACGCAGTATTTT.

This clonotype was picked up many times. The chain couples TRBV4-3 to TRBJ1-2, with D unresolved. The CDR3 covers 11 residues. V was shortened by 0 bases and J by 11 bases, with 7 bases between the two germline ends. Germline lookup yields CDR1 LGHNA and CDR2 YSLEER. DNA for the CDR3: TGCGCCAGCAGCCAAGACTGGGAATACACCTTC. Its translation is CASSQDWEYTF.

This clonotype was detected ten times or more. CDR3 bases: TGTGCCAGCAGCCTCCTAGCGGGGGGTTATGAGCAGTTCTTC. This sequence encodes CASSLLAGGYEQFF. The chain has TRBV14 and TRBJ2-1; 11 bases align to TRBD2. The J segment lost 8 bases and the V segment lost 4 bases, leaving 4 bases of the junction unmatched. The CDR3 is 14 amino acids. Germline loops: CDR1 SGHDN, CDR2 FVKESK.

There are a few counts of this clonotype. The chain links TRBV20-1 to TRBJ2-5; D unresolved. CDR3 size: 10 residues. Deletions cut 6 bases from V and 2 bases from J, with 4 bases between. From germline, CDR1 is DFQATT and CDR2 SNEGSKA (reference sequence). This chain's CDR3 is CSAEQETQYF. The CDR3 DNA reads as TGCAGTGCAGAGCAAGAGACCCAGTACTTC.

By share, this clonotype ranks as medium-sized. CDR3 DNA sequence: TGTGCCAGCAGCACGGGGCCCACAGATACGCAGTATTTT. Its protein is CASSTGPTDTQYF. V and J are TRBV6-4 and TRBJ2-3, with D tentatively TRBD1 or TRBD2 (5 bases each). Germline CDR1 is MRHNA and CDR2 is SNTAGT. Trimming left V 6 bases short and J 2 bases short, with 9 bases between. This CDR3 has 13 residues.

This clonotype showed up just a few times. This CDR3 is CASSPGEGYEQYF. The CDR3, as DNA: TGTGCCAGCAGTCCGGGGGAGGGCTACGAGCAGTACTTC. The chain links TRBV7-7 to TRBJ2-7; 7 bases match TRBD2. The CDR3 is 13 residues long. Germline V lookup: CDR1 SSHAT, CDR2 FNYEAQ (reference sequence). V dropped 6 bases and J dropped 3; count of bases not matched to a gene: 5.

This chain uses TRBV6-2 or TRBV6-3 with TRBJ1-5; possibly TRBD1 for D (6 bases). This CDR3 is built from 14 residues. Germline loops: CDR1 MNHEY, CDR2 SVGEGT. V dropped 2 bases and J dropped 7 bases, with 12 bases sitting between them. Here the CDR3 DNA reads TGTGCCAGCAGTTACGCCAGGGGCATCCAGCCCCAGCATTTT. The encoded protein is CASSYARGIQPQHF.